This T cell receptor (beta chain) was profiled in a study of circulating and synovial CD4+ cells in juvenile arthritis. Patients with active juvenile idiopathic arthritis donated these samples. CDR1 and CDR2 (germline): SGHDN, FVKESK. V lost 1 base, J lost 4 bases, and 12 bases lay in between. The CDR3 is 15 amino acids. Libraries were prepared by immunoSEQ multiplex PCR; TCRdb keeps only in-frame clonotypes and omits some of them. The sample has around 15,000 clones, around 91% seen once. The sequence came from a human donor with juvenile idiopathic arthritis. Sequenced sample: CD4+ T cells from blood. The V call is TRBV14, the J call TRBJ2-3; tentatively, D is TRBD1 (5 bases). The CDR3 sequence: CASSQVGRVADTQYF. CDR3 sequence (DNA): TGTGCCAGCAGCCAAGTAGGCAGGGTAGCAGATACGCAGTATTTT.